This T cell receptor beta chain was captured by sequencing in a study of cytomegalovirus exposure and HLA in healthy donors. The study's findings and limits: Productive rates of about 87% or about 30% were seen for most TCR beta V segments in an earlier analysis.

With 60 Vbeta and 13 Jbeta primers, the PCR was carried out. TCRdb keeps only in-frame clones here, not all; method: immunoSEQ multiplex PCR. The data hold roughly 180,000 clones, with more than 65% observed a single time. The V gene lost 5 bases and the J gene lost 2 bases, with 9 bases spanning the gap. CDR1 WNHNN and CDR2 SYGVQD come from the germline V gene (reference sequence). This CDR3 contains 13 residues. This clone was seen a single time. Antigen specificity is unknown. The genes are TRBV10-1 and TRBJ1-1; the D is unclear. The sample was PBMCs. The TCR comes from a woman in her 30s in good health and CMV-seropositive. The CDR3 DNA is TGCGCCAGCAGTCCAGGTATAAACACTGAAGCTTTCTTT. It is translated as CASSPGINTEAFF.